The text below deals with one T cell receptor beta chain. Its antigen remains unknown. This entry is derived from a study of response to subunit inactivated influenza vaccine. Overall study findings and caveats: Each seasonal influenza vaccination, the authors suggested, recruits few new T cells.

There are 12 residues in the CDR3. Per germline, CDR1 SQVTM and CDR2 ANQGSEA. V lost 1 base, J lost 8 bases, and 11 bases lay in between. Via MiXCR, TCRdb re-called the RT-PCR reads, giving one row per CDR3 protein. The sample lists hundreds of thousands of distinct CDR3 sequences, 9% to 15% occurring once. The receptor was derived from a man aged 50 to 60 who received an inactivated influenza vaccine. Sequencing used non-naive T cells sorted from PBMCs, obtained less than 15 days before vaccination. The J gene is TRBJ1-2, the V gene TRBV29-1; no clear D. Written as DNA, the CDR3 is TGCAGCGTTGAAGCTGGCAGAGCCGGCTACACCTTC. Amino acid sequence: CSVEAGRAGYTF.